A selection of T cell receptor beta chains follows, all from one sample in a study of T cells expressing NK-cell markers. From the 5' RACE reads, TCRdb lists one entry per CDR3 protein and no DNA. Its listing shows some 390,000 distinct CDR3 sequences. The sample was blood T cells: a sorted CD56 or NKG2C T cell subset, CD4+ or CD8+ T cells, or bulk PBMC T cells (not recorded which). The receptors were sampled from a woman aged 45-65 years in good health. Each CDR3 is given with its conserved first and last residue.

J gene: TRBJ1-1
CDR3 length: 15
V gene: TRBV5-6
CDR3 protein: CASSLEGGGVTEAFF

J gene: TRBJ2-3
CDR3 length: 13
V gene: TRBV7-3
CDR3 protein: CASSTSGSDTQYF

J gene: TRBJ1-2
CDR3 length: 14
V gene: TRBV12-3/TRBV12-4
CDR3 protein: CASSILAGTYGYTF

J gene: TRBJ1-5
CDR3 length: 15
V gene: TRBV19
CDR3 protein: CASLTTAYSNQPQHF

J gene: TRBJ2-7
CDR3 length: 16
V gene: TRBV20-1
CDR3 protein: CSASGRPHRISYEQYF

J gene: TRBJ1-1
CDR3 length: 16
V gene: TRBV7-8
CDR3 protein: CASSPLEGGSGTEAFF

J gene: TRBJ1-2
CDR3 length: 14
V gene: TRBV30
CDR3 protein: CAFSAPPRDYGYTF

J gene: TRBJ2-2
CDR3 length: 18
V gene: TRBV20-1
CDR3 protein: CSAHRQGAWGRMSGELFF

J gene: TRBJ2-2
CDR3 length: 16
V gene: TRBV10-2
CDR3 protein: CASSESGLANTGELFF

J gene: TRBJ2-1
CDR3 length: 20
V gene: TRBV7-3
CDR3 protein: CASSFGGLAGPGSSYNEQFF

J gene: TRBJ2-1
CDR3 length: 16
V gene: TRBV5-1
CDR3 protein: CASSLGPMSSYNEQFF

J gene: TRBJ2-1
CDR3 length: 13
V gene: TRBV15
CDR3 protein: CATSREPFGEQFF

J gene: TRBJ1-5
CDR3 length: 13
V gene: TRBV20-1
CDR3 protein: CSGQEDSNQPQHF

J gene: TRBJ1-1
CDR3 length: 13
V gene: TRBV29-1
CDR3 protein: CSAGKEWGTEAFF

J gene: TRBJ2-1
CDR3 length: 16
V gene: TRBV5-1
CDR3 protein: CASSLVGGPPREKSFF

J gene: TRBJ2-3
CDR3 length: 13
V gene: TRBV4-1
CDR3 protein: CASSQGLADTQYF

J gene: TRBJ2-3
CDR3 length: 15
V gene: TRBV5-1
CDR3 protein: CASSLGDGYTDTQYF

J gene: TRBJ2-7
CDR3 length: 13
V gene: TRBV3-1
CDR3 protein: CASSQSGRSEQYF